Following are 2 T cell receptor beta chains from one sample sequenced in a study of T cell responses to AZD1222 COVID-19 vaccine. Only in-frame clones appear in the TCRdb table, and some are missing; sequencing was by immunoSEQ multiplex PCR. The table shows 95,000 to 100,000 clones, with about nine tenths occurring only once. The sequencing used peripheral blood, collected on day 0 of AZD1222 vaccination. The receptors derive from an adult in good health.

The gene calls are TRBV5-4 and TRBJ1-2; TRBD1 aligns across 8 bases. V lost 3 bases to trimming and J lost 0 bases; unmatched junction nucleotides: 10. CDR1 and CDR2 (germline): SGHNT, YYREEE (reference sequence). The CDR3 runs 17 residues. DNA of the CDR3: TGTGCCAGCAGCTCACGACATTGGACAGGGTCTAACTATGGCTACACCTTC. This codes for CASSSRHWTGSNYGYTF.

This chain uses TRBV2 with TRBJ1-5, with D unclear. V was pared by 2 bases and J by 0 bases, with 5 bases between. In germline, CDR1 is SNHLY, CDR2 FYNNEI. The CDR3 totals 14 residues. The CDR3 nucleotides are TGTGCCAGCAGTGAATGGTATAGCAATCAGCCCCAGCATTTT. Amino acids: CASSEWYSNQPQHF.